Listed below are T cell receptor beta chains from one sample, sequenced in a study of T cells in localized non-small cell lung cancer. Clones were read by immunoSEQ multiplex PCR, and TCRdb kept only the in-frame ones, dropping some. Among some 53,000 clones listed, about nine tenths were seen once. This specimen consisted of peripheral blood, obtained before any cancer treatment. The origin of the receptors is a male donor aged 60 or over with stage III squamous cell lung carcinoma. CDR3s include the opening cysteine and the closing phenylalanine or tryptophan. A D gene is named only where the DNA matches it firmly.

TRBD1,TRBJ1-2,TRBV11-1,CASSSGPGTGTYGYTF
.,TRBJ2-7,TRBV7-9,CASSQGYGGDYEQYF
.,TRBJ2-1,TRBV9,CASSVAMYSAGRYNEQFF
.,TRBJ2-2,TRBV9,CASSVGSGLSPGELFF
.,TRBJ1-5,TRBV4-1,CASSQVGGRDRNQPQHF
.,TRBJ1-3,TRBV5-1,CASSKGRPDSGNTIYF
TRBD1,TRBJ2-1,TRBV4-3,CASSQGQGIYNEQFF
.,TRBJ2-7,TRBV4-2,CASSPLQGRYEQYF
.,TRBJ2-3,TRBV7-3,CASSFNPPHPLTADTQYF
.,TRBJ2-5,TRBV7-2,CASSSKTQYF